The next 20 T cell receptor beta chains were all read from a single sample in a study of blood T cells in healthy people across ages. Together with a sample-barcoded 5' primer, a J-beta primer mix was included in a second PCR lasting about 7 to 12 cycles. MiXCR was run by TCRdb on the 5' RACE reads, yielding one entry per CDR3 protein. The table shows approximately 800,000 distinct CDR3 sequences, with 56% occurring only once. Sequenced material: blood. The receptor set was obtained from a man in his forties or fifties in good health.

The chain uses TRBV12-3 or TRBV12-4 and TRBJ2-3; no reliable D call. This CDR3 has 10 amino acids. The ends were cut back, 3 bases at V and 8 bases at J, with 3 bases in the middle. The CDR3 coding sequence is TGTGCCAGCAGTTTTGGTACGCAGTATTTT. It yields the protein CASSFGTQYF.

The chain employs TRBV20-1 and TRBJ1-1, with 9 positions matching TRBD1. Germline V lookup: CDR1 DFQATT, CDR2 SNEGSKA (reference sequence). Unmatched junction bases numbered 5, after V lost 3 bases and J lost 6 bases. CDR3 length: 13 residues. The CDR3 sequence is CSASWGQGPEAFF. As DNA, the CDR3 is TGCAGTGCTAGTTGGGGACAGGGCCCTGAAGCTTTCTTT.

This chain connects TRBV20-1 to TRBJ2-4; 10 nucleotides line up with TRBD2. The J call could be wrong; TRBJ2-7 is a better fit for the DNA end. This CDR3 is 18 amino acids long. The germline V gene has CDR1 DFQATT and CDR2 SNEGSKA (reference sequence). CDR3 region: CSARDTRPSGRVGYEQYF. The CDR3, as DNA: TGCAGTGCTAGAGATACGAGGCCTAGCGGGAGAGTTGGCTACGAGCAGTACTTC.

This clonotype was counted between two and nine times. The CDR3 nucleotides read TGTGCCAGCAGCGGCCGGGGGAACAATGAGCAGTTCTTC. It encodes CASSGRGNNEQFF. The chain uses TRBV27 and TRBJ2-1; D is possibly TRBD2 (6 bases). The CDR3 consists of 13 residues. Trimming stripped 6 bases from V and 5 bases from J, with 11 bases between. Germline V lookup: CDR1 MNHEY, CDR2 SMNVEV (reference sequence).

The rearrangement links TRBV2 to TRBJ2-6; D call uncertain. CDR3 size: 16 residues. Trimming left V 6 bases short and J 0 bases short, with 12 bases between. The V gene's germline CDR1 is SNHLY and CDR2 FYNNEI. The CDR3 loop is CASRALRTSGANVLTF. CDR3 sequence (DNA): TGTGCCAGCAGAGCTCTGAGGACCTCTGGGGCCAACGTCCTGACTTTC.

This clonotype was counted only a few times. This sequence joins TRBV28 and TRBJ2-6, with TRBD1 as a possible D gene (6 bases). Trimming took off 2 bases at V and 2 bases at J, with 16 bases between the two ends. Looked up from germline, CDR1 is MDHEN and CDR2 is SYDVKM. CDR3 length equals 18 residues. The CDR3 coding sequence is TGTGCCAGCAGTTTAGGGGGCCAGAGAGTGGCTGGGGCCAACGTCCTGACTTTC. It translates to CASSLGGQRVAGANVLTF. Using reference TRBV28 and TRBJ2-6 for the parts outside the CDR3, the full variable domain is DVKVTQSSRYLVKRTGEKVFLECVQDMDHENMFWYRQDPGLGLRLIYFSYDVKMKEKGDIPEGYSVSREKKERFSLILESASTNQTSMYLCASSLGGQRVAGANVLTFGAGSRLTVL.

CDR3 in amino acids: CASSLFGALSNQPQHF. CDR3 nucleotide sequence: TGTGCCAGCAGCTTATTCGGCGCCCTGTCCAATCAGCCCCAGCATTTT. This chain links TRBV7-2 with TRBJ1-5; D is unresolved. Trimming cost V 2 bases and J 3 bases, with 14 bases left between them. The CDR3 sequence is 16 residues long. Looked up from germline, CDR1 is SGHTA and CDR2 is FQGNSA. Based on the CDR3 plus reference TRBV7-2 and TRBJ1-5, the full variable domain is GAGVSQSPSNKVTEKGKDVELRCDPISGHTALYWYRQSLGQGLEFLIYFQGNSAPDKSGLPSDRFSAERTGGSVSTLTIQRTQQEDSAVYLCASSLFGALSNQPQHFGDGTRLSIL.

In this sample, this clonotype turned up a few times. Written as DNA, the CDR3 is TGCGCCAGCAGCCAAGGTCATCACAGGGGTGGTTCAGATACGCAGTATTTT. Translated, it gives CASSQGHHRGGSDTQYF. The rearrangement joins TRBV4-3 to TRBJ2-3, with 7 bases aligning to TRBD1. The CDR3 contains 17 residues. J lost 4 bases, V lost 1 base, and 11 bases had no gene match. Germline lookup yields CDR1 LGHNA and CDR2 YSLEER.

V and J are TRBV20-1 and TRBJ1-2; 7 positions match TRBD1. J lost 0 bases, V lost 2 bases, and 6 bases had no gene match. Germline CDR1 reads DFQATT; CDR2 reads SNEGSKA (reference sequence). The CDR3 has 15 amino acids. DNA for the CDR3: TGCAGTGCTAGAAGGGACAGCTCCTCTAACTATGGCTACACCTTC. It yields the protein CSARRDSSSNYGYTF.

The chain recombines TRBV9 with TRBJ2-5; TRBD1 matches 9 bases. The V and J ends lost 2 bases and 5 bases, in that order; junction bases with no gene match: 4. CDR1 and CDR2 from the germline V gene are SGDLS and YYNGEE. This CDR3 spans 14 amino acids. CDR3 residues: CASSVTGGGETQYF. The CDR3 DNA reads TGTGCCAGCAGCGTGACAGGGGGTGGGGAGACCCAGTACTTC.

This rearrangement joins TRBV28 to TRBJ2-7; 8 nucleotides line up with TRBD1. The CDR3 runs 14 residues. Looked up from germline, CDR1 is MDHEN and CDR2 is SYDVKM. V shed 2 bases, J shed 6 bases, and the junction held 6 bases outside the gene matches. CDR3 sequence: CASSLGQGFIEQYF. DNA for the CDR3: TGTGCCAGCAGTTTAGGACAGGGATTTATCGAGCAGTACTTC.

This clonotype was counted only a few times. The CDR3 loop is CASSQLQVSYEQYF. The CDR3 DNA is TGTGCCAGCAGCCAACTACAGGTTTCCTACGAGCAGTACTTC. This chain joins TRBV14 and TRBJ2-7; D is possibly TRBD1 (5 bases). The germline V and J ends were trimmed by 2 bases and 1 base, with 9 bases remaining between them. The germline gives CDR1 SGHDN, CDR2 FVKESK. The CDR3 has 14 residues.

V is TRBV7-2 and J is TRBJ2-4; 10 bases fit TRBD2. CDR1 and CDR2 from the germline V gene are SGHTA and FQGNSA. The V and J ends lost 4 bases and 1 base, in that order; junction bases with no gene match: 13. The CDR3 is made up of 19 amino acids. The CDR3 region is CASSWNSGGSPGAKNIQYF. CDR3 DNA sequence: TGTGCCAGCAGCTGGAATAGCGGGGGGTCCCCCGGGGCCAAAAACATTCAGTACTTC.

This clonotype was detected only a few times. The chain joins TRBV21-1 to TRBJ2-4; the tabulated D call, TRBD1, remains unverified against the DNA. TRBV21-1 is designated a pseudogene. CDR3 length: 16 amino acids. CDR3: CASSNLEPGVIDIQYF. DNA for the CDR3: TGTGCCAGCAGCAATTTGGAGCCAGGGGTGATCGACATTCAGTACTTC.

This rearrangement joins TRBV5-1 to TRBJ2-1; TRBD1 aligns across 7 bases. Germline CDR1 reads SGHRS; CDR2 reads YFSETQ. The CDR3 consists of 15 residues. V gave up 4 bases and J gave up 2 bases; unmatched junction bases: 6. This CDR3 reads CASSGQVPTYNEQFF. DNA of the CDR3: TGCGCCAGCAGCGGACAGGTTCCCACCTACAATGAGCAGTTCTTC.

A word on this clonotype: At one boundary the junction diverges from the germline segment, which might be a read error. The V and J genes are TRBV9 and TRBJ1-1; D gene ambiguous. Germline assignment: CDR1 SGDLS and CDR2 YYNGEE. The CDR3 contains 15 residues. Here the CDR3 DNA reads TGTGCCGGCAGCGTAGAGACAACACGGAACACTGAAGCTTTCTTT. It translates to CAGSVETTRNTEAFF.

This clonotype was seen a handful of times. The chain is built from TRBV25-1 and TRBJ1-5; D gene unclear. The CDR3 is made up of 14 amino acids. Germline loops: CDR1 MGHDK, CDR2 SYGVNS. Trimming removed 2 bases at V and 6 bases at J, with 11 bases between. This chain's CDR3 is CASSETGYGQPQHF. Here the CDR3 DNA reads TGTGCCAGCAGTGAAACGGGGTACGGTCAGCCCCAGCATTTT. Complete variable domain (other parts from reference TRBV25-1 and TRBJ1-5): EADIYQTPRYLVIGTGKKITLECSQTMGHDKMYWYQQDPGMELHLIHYSYGVNSTEKGDLSSESTVSRIRTEHFPLTLESARPSHTSQYLCASSETGYGQPQHFGDGTRLSIL.

V gene TRBV29-1 combines with J gene TRBJ2-7; D gene uncertain. The germline CDR1 and CDR2 sequences are SQVTM and ANQGSEA. The ends were cut back, 5 bases at V and 4 bases at J, with 15 bases in the middle. CDR3 size: 13 residues. CDR3 bases: TGCAGCGTTTTGCAGACTCACCCTTACGAGCAGTACTTC. This codes for CSVLQTHPYEQYF.

This clonotype was picked up one time. The chain joins TRBV5-8 to TRBJ2-5; perhaps TRBD1 as D (7 bases). The end of the DNA is better explained by TRBJ2-7, so the J call may be wrong. There are 15 residues in the CDR3. Germline V lookup: CDR1 SGHTS, CDR2 YDEGEE. CDR3 DNA sequence: TGTGCCAGTTACCTAGGGGGCGCGGGAATCTACGAGCAGTACTTC. This translates into CASYLGGAGIYEQYF.

This chain links TRBV7-9 with TRBJ1-2, with D possibly being TRBD1 (6 bases). The germline V gene encodes CDR1 SEHNR and CDR2 FQNEAQ (reference sequence). CDR3 length: 14 amino acids. V lost 6 bases to trimming and J lost 4 bases, with 15 bases between them. In DNA form, the CDR3 reads TGTGCCAGCAGTCCTGCAGGGGAACCCTATGGCTACACCTTC. Amino acids: CASSPAGEPYGYTF. Combining the CDR3 with reference TRBV7-9 and TRBJ1-2 gives the whole variable domain DTGVSQNPRHKITKRGQNVTFRCDPISEHNRLYWYRQTLGQGPEFLTYFQNEAQLEKSRLLSDRFSAERPKGSFSTLEIQRTEQGDSAMYLCASSPAGEPYGYTFGSGTRLTVV.